This is a list of T cell receptor beta chains from one sample in a study of T cells in Graves' hyperthyroidism and ophthalmopathy. From the multiplex PCR reads, TCRdb called clonotypes with MiXCR, one entry per CDR3 protein. The sample has approximately 600,000 distinct CDR3 sequences, 14% to 15% seen once. Sequencing used blood. Receptors originate from a woman aged 40 to 50 with Graves' ophthalmopathy. Each CDR3 is given with its conserved first and last residue. D genes are given only for firm matches.

TRBV19	TRBD1	TRBJ2-5	CASSEDRGETQYF
TRBV3-1	TRBD2	TRBJ2-7	CASSPGRGRGRAGEQYF
TRBV28	TRBD1	TRBJ2-7	CASSFQQGAYEQYF
TRBV5-1	.	TRBJ2-7	CASSVYGNSYEQYF
TRBV12-3/TRBV12-4	.	TRBJ1-5	CASSWLGGSKPQHF
TRBV7-2	.	TRBJ2-5	CASSSSGWEETQYF
TRBV28	.	TRBJ2-7	CASSPMAVTYEQYF
TRBV7-2	.	TRBJ2-5	CASSPTRTKETQYF
TRBV12-3/TRBV12-4	.	TRBJ2-7	CASSPPGGGGYEQYF
TRBV7-3	TRBD2	TRBJ2-2	CASSSERDYTGELFF
TRBV6-5	TRBD1	TRBJ2-7	CASSPRTGINEQYF